One sample yielded the 22 T cell receptor beta chains listed below, sequenced in a study of shared clonotypes between healthy human individuals. This table comes from immunoSEQ multiplex PCR, and its TCRdb copy is limited to in-frame clones, with some not included. The sample holds under 2,500,000 clones, approximately 96% seen once. Sequencing was done on a sample of naive CD4+ T cells sorted from blood. Subset described: CD45RA+ positively selected. These receptors came from a man younger than 30 in good health.

As concerns this clone: The identical CDR3 is also encoded by other nucleotide sequences in the sample. V is TRBV5-1 and J is TRBJ2-7, with D tentatively TRBD2 (5 bases). The CDR3 is 13 amino acids. V lost 0 bases to trimming and J lost 3 bases, with 7 bases between them. Germline V gene lookup returns CDR1 SGHRS and CDR2 YFSETQ. The CDR3 nucleotides are TGCGCCAGCAGCTTGGGGGGAGTCTACGAGCAGTACTTC. Translated, it gives CASSLGGVYEQYF.

Points on this clone: This same CDR3 is encoded by further DNA sequences in the sample. The chain carries TRBV19 and TRBJ1-2, with a tentative D call TRBD1 (6 bases). Germline CDR1 LNHDA, CDR2 SQIVND (reference sequence). Trimming stripped 3 bases from V and 8 bases from J, with 10 bases between. This CDR3 is built from 12 residues. The CDR3 sequence is CASSIAGEGYTF. In DNA form, the CDR3 reads TGTGCCAGTAGTATCGCAGGGGAAGGCTACACCTTC.

The J gene is TRBJ2-3, the V gene TRBV30, with D unresolved. The CDR3 extends over 14 amino acids. Trimming stripped 1 base from V and 10 bases from J, with 18 bases between. Per the germline V gene, CDR1 is GTSNPN and CDR2 is SVGIG (reference sequence). CDR3 residues: CAWSDPRLVQPQYF. CDR3 DNA sequence: TGTGCCTGGAGTGATCCCAGACTGGTCCAGCCGCAGTATTTT.

A single count supports this clone. V usage is TRBV10-3 and J usage is TRBJ2-7; TRBD1 is a possible D gene (5 bases). The CDR3 runs 14 residues. Per the germline V gene, CDR1 is ENHRY and CDR2 is SYGVKD. Trimming pared 7 bases from V and 2 bases from J, leaving 15 bases between. The CDR3 loop reads CAIISQQGTYEQYF. The CDR3 nucleotides read TGTGCCATCATTTCCCAGCAGGGTACCTACGAGCAGTACTTC.

The chain carries TRBV7-9 and TRBJ2-3; TRBD2 aligns across 12 bases. This CDR3 has 18 residues. CDR1 and CDR2 (germline): SEHNR, FQNEAQ (reference sequence). V was clipped by 1 base and J by 6 bases; unmatched bases: 11. The CDR3 DNA is TGTGCCAGCAGCTTAGGTTCGTCTAGCGGGGGGGTATTGGATACGCAGTATTTT. Protein: CASSLGSSSGGVLDTQYF.

The chain carries TRBV10-2 and TRBJ1-2; maybe TRBD1 (5 bases). This CDR3 is built from 13 residues. Germline-derived CDR1 and CDR2 are WSHSY and SAAADI. Trimming cost V 5 bases and J 5 bases, with 12 bases left between them. CDR3 bases: TGCGCCAGCAGTTCCGGGGCCACTTATGGCTACACCTTC. This sequence encodes CASSSGATYGYTF.

In regard to this clone: In the same sample, other DNA sequences code for this CDR3. This chain uses TRBV5-4 with TRBJ2-6, with D unresolved. CDR1 is SGHNT and CDR2 is YYREEE in the germline V gene (reference sequence). The germline V and J ends were trimmed by 0 bases and 2 bases, with 0 bases remaining between them. CDR3 length: 13 amino acids. This CDR3 reads CASSLAGANVLTF. The CDR3 DNA sequence: TGTGCCAGCAGCTTGGCTGGGGCCAACGTCCTGACTTTC. Full variable domain (outside the CDR3, taken from reference TRBV5-4 and TRBJ2-6): ETGVTQSPTHLIKTRGQQVTLRCSSQSGHNTVSWYQQALGQGPQFIFQYYREEENGRGNFPPRFSGLQFPNYSSELNVNALELDDSALYLCASSLAGANVLTFGAGSRLTVL.

This chain links TRBV9 with TRBJ1-6, with D hard to call. Germline V CDR1 and CDR2: SGDLS, YYNGEE. This CDR3 region has 15 residues. V was shortened by 3 bases and J by 6 bases, with 13 bases between the two germline ends. CDR3 protein: CASSAGPGGNSPLHF. The DNA for the CDR3 is TGTGCCAGCAGCGCCGGCCCAGGAGGTAATTCACCCCTCCACTTT.

The CDR3 nucleotides read TGTGCCAGCAGCAAAGACCCACAGGGTGTTAATTCACCCCTCCACTTT. Protein: CASSKDPQGVNSPLHF. J is TRBJ1-6 and V is TRBV21-1; whether TRBD1, the table's D call, matches the DNA was not checked. TRBV21-1 is a listed pseudogene. This CDR3 has 16 residues.

The chain carries TRBV14 and TRBJ1-3; D perhaps matches TRBD1 (5 bases). Trimming stripped 4 bases from V and 3 bases from J, with 22 bases between. The germline V gene encodes CDR1 SGHDN and CDR2 FVKESK. The CDR3 extends over 18 amino acids. CDR3 in amino acids: CASSRVPLTGLFGNTIYF. The CDR3 region has the DNA TGTGCCAGCAGCCGCGTACCTCTAACAGGACTCTTTGGAAACACCATATATTTT.

The rearrangement links TRBV12-5 to TRBJ1-1; 7 bases fit TRBD1. CDR1 LGHNT and CDR2 FRNRAP come from the germline V gene. The CDR3 spans 16 residues. J gave up 4 bases and V 0 bases, and 8 bases lay outside the gene matches. This CDR3 reads CASGLVSGGLRTEAFF. The CDR3 DNA reads TGTGCTAGTGGTTTGGTCTCAGGGGGTTTGCGCACTGAAGCTTTCTTT.

The rearrangement links TRBV6-6 to TRBJ1-1, with 8 bases aligning to TRBD1. Germline assignment: CDR1 MNHNY and CDR2 SVGAGI (reference sequence). The CDR3 has 13 residues. The V segment lost 6 bases and the J segment 4 bases; nucleotides outside the gene matches: 4. CDR3 nucleotide sequence: TGTGCCAGCAGACAGGGGGTCGGCACTGAAGCTTTCTTT. Translated: CASRQGVGTEAFF.

The chain has TRBV9 and TRBJ2-7, with 9 positions matching TRBD2. The CDR3 length is 14 residues. CDR1 SGDLS and CDR2 YYNGEE come from the germline V gene. J gave up 2 bases and V 3 bases, and 3 bases lay outside the gene matches. CDR3 nucleotides: TGTGCCAGCAGCGGGGTAGCGGGGGCCTACGAGCAGTACTTC. The encoded protein is CASSGVAGAYEQYF.

CDR3 sequence: CASRKEGGTQYF. In DNA form, the CDR3 reads TGTGCCAGCCGAAAGGAGGGTGGAACGCAGTATTTT. The V gene is TRBV2, the J gene TRBJ2-3; possibly TRBD2 for D (6 bases). The CDR3 contains 12 residues. Trimming cost V 8 bases and J 9 bases, with 15 bases left between them. The germline gives CDR1 SNHLY, CDR2 FYNNEI.

The CDR3 region has the DNA TGTGCCTGGACTCGACAGGGTGGTGAAAAACTGTTTTTT. This translates into CAWTRQGGEKLFF. This chain uses TRBV30 with TRBJ1-4; 7 nucleotides line up with TRBD1. The CDR3 consists of 13 residues. Germline V CDR1 and CDR2: GTSNPN, SVGIG (reference sequence). Trimming removed 4 bases from V and 7 bases from J; junction bases left unmatched: 6.

The rearrangement uses TRBV6-5 and TRBJ2-1; 7 bases are a match to TRBD1. The germline V gene encodes CDR1 MNHEY and CDR2 SVGAGI. V dropped 6 bases and J dropped 7; count of bases not matched to a gene: 6. The length of the CDR3 is 13 residues. In nucleotides, the CDR3 is TGTGCCAGCAGACGAGGGACAGTAAATGAGCAGTTCTTC. Encoded protein: CASRRGTVNEQFF.

J is TRBJ2-1 and V is TRBV10-1, with D perhaps TRBD1 (9 bases). The CDR3 runs to 20 residues. V dropped 2 bases and J dropped 2 bases, with 25 bases sitting between them. CDR1 WNHNN and CDR2 SYGVQD come from the germline V gene (reference sequence). The CDR3 sequence: CASSELPQGAKRGTYNEQFF. The CDR3 bases are TGCGCCAGCAGTGAGCTCCCACAGGGGGCTAAGCGGGGGACCTACAATGAGCAGTTCTTC.

This clone was seen only once. The rearrangement links TRBV5-1 to TRBJ2-3; 9 bases align to TRBD2. The ends lost 4 bases at V and 6 bases at J; junction bases unmatched: 12. The CDR3 spans 16 residues. Germline CDR1 reads SGHRS; CDR2 reads YFSETQ. CDR3 nucleotide sequence: TGCGCCAGCAGCGCCCAAAGCGGGGGGCCCATGGATACGCAGTATTTT. It encodes CASSAQSGGPMDTQYF.

This clone was detected once. This chain uses TRBV4-1 with TRBJ1-1; D gene unclear. This CDR3 has 16 residues. Trimming removed 2 bases at V and 1 base at J, with 14 bases between. Germline lookup yields CDR1 MGHRA and CDR2 YSYEKL. In nucleotides, the CDR3 is TGCGCCAGCAGCCAACTCGGACTGACGGCGAACACTGAAGCTTTCTTT. This gives the protein CASSQLGLTANTEAFF.

Here the CDR3 reads CASSASGTLEQYF. The CDR3 DNA follows: TGTGCCAGCTCAGCATCGGGGACGTTAGAGCAGTACTTC. The V gene is TRBV18, the J gene TRBJ2-7; either TRBD1 or TRBD2 may fit D (5 bases each). The V gene lost 5 bases and the J gene lost 7 bases, with 15 bases spanning the gap. This CDR3 has 13 amino acids. The germline gives CDR1 KGHSH, CDR2 LQKENI.

This clone was seen only once. This chain links TRBV5-1 with TRBJ2-3, with D perhaps being TRBD1 or TRBD2 (5 bases each). Germline V gene lookup returns CDR1 SGHRS and CDR2 YFSETQ. The CDR3 has 16 residues. V lost 2 bases to trimming and J lost 0 bases, with 13 bases between them. CDR3 in amino acids: CASSFRDGSSTDTQYF. The CDR3 nucleotides are TGCGCCAGCAGCTTCCGGGACGGATCTAGCACAGATACGCAGTATTTT.

For this clone: Distinct nucleotide sequences in the sample also encode this CDR3. The chain links TRBV7-2 to TRBJ2-7; D remains ambiguous. CDR3 size: 11 residues. Germline values: CDR1 SGHTA, CDR2 FQGNSA. Trimming removed 2 bases at V and 4 bases at J, with 3 bases between. CDR3 sequence (DNA): TGTGCCAGCAGCTTACGGTACGAGCAGTACTTC. Its protein is CASSLRYEQYF.